This TCR beta chain was profiled in a study of blood T cells in healthy people across ages. Using a J-beta primer mix together with a sample-barcoded 5' primer, a second PCR was run for 7 to 11 cycles. TCRdb reanalysed the 5' RACE reads using MiXCR and keeps one entry per CDR3 protein. The sample lists about 2 million distinct CDR3 sequences; less than 50% were seen once. Isolation per sample recovered at least 6 million PBMCs. On this clonotype: The junction shows a germline mismatch at one end, possibly a read error.

This CDR3 spans 11 amino acids. Germline V gives CDR1 MNHEY, CDR2 SMNVEV (reference sequence). The origin of this receptor is a woman in her 40s in good health. J is TRBJ2-1 and V is TRBV27; D may be TRBD2 (6 bases). Source material: blood. The CDR3, as DNA: TGTGCCAGCGGTTTTTTGGGGGGACAGTTCTTC. It yields the protein CASGFLGGQFF.